This TCR beta chain comes out of a study of cytotoxic CD8 clonotypes in ibrutinib-treated CLL. Study in general: Investigators reported approximately 25 partial and 2 complete responses; after median roughly 63 months, roughly 14 patients remained remitted and about 12 progressed.

Study results and limitations: Clonality went higher at ibrutinib response and then dropped back toward baseline at progression.

This clone was detected once. The antigen is not known. The V end was cut by 6 bases, the J end by 3 bases, with 17 bases between. The V gene's germline CDR1 is SEHNR and CDR2 FQNEAQ (reference sequence). The CDR3 contains 15 residues. This table comes from immunoSEQ multiplex PCR, and its TCRdb copy is limited to in-frame clones, with some not included. This repertoire shows fewer than 300,000 clones, approximately 79% found once; its top ten account for about 5.3%. Sequenced here: PBMCs, sampled at disease progression, from a patient treated with ibrutinib. The rearrangement uses TRBV7-9 and TRBJ2-5; TRBD2 is a possible D gene (5 bases). The sequence came from a human donor with chronic lymphocytic leukemia. The CDR3 DNA is TGTGCCAGCAGTCGAACCCAACTAGTGAAAGAGACCCAGTACTTC. As protein: CASSRTQLVKETQYF.